The 30 T cell receptor beta chains given below trace back to one sample, sequenced in a study of identical twins. TCRdb re-analysed the 5' RACE reads in MiXCR, keeping a single row per CDR3 protein. Of hundreds of thousands of distinct CDR3 sequences detected, just under 9.5% appear once; the ten largest clones hold 6% to 8.5%. These data were also filed under a second study, of yellow fever vaccine responses in identical twins.

Material: CD8+ T cells sorted from blood. These receptors came from a woman in her late teens or twenties in good health.

This clonotype was detected a few times. The chain combines TRBV2 with TRBJ2-3; TRBD2 aligns across 8 bases. The CDR3 is made up of 16 amino acids. Germline loops: CDR1 SNHLY, CDR2 FYNNEI. V was clipped by 3 bases and J by 3 bases; unmatched bases: 8. Written as DNA, the CDR3 is TGTGCCAGCAGTGAGCGGTCGGGAGGGAAGACAGATACGCAGTATTTT. Protein product: CASSERSGGKTDTQYF.

A few counts support this clonotype. The chain links TRBV21-1 to TRBJ2-3; TRBD1, the table's D call, was not compared with the DNA. TRBV21-1 is a documented pseudogene. The CDR3 consists of 19 residues. The CDR3 sequence: CASSKVLRGGSGTLNTQYF. The CDR3 DNA reads as TGTGCCAGCAGCAAAGTTCTAAGGGGCGGATCGGGGACTCTGAATACGCAGTATTTT.

The chain uses TRBV12-3 or TRBV12-4 and TRBJ1-1, with 8 bases identical to TRBD1. This CDR3 contains 14 residues. The ends lost 7 bases at V and 2 bases at J; junction bases unmatched: 6. CDR3 in DNA: TGTGCCAGCACCCAGGGACAGGTAAACACTGAAGCTTTCTTT. This encodes CASTQGQVNTEAFF.

This clonotype was seen more than once but under ten times. The rearrangement joins TRBV9 to TRBJ2-2; either TRBD1 or TRBD2 may supply D (6 bases each). The CDR3 is 16 amino acids. Germline CDR1 reads SGDLS; CDR2 reads YYNGEE. V was pared by 0 bases and J by 3 bases, with 12 bases between. The CDR3 spells CASSVGGALDTGELFF. CDR3 coding DNA: TGTGCCAGCAGCGTAGGGGGGGCTTTGGACACCGGGGAGCTGTTTTTT.

This clonotype was seen many times. V and J are TRBV21-1 and TRBJ2-7; the table's D call, TRBD2, has no DNA check behind it. TRBV21-1 is deemed a pseudogene. The CDR3 length is 16 residues. CDR3 in DNA: TGTGCCAGCAGCAATTTTAGCGGGAGGGTCCGTTACGAGCAGTACTTC. Translation: CASSNFSGRVRYEQYF.

This clonotype was seen only a few times. The chain uses TRBV3-1 and TRBJ2-1, with 13 bases fitting TRBD2. The CDR3 runs 18 residues. The J segment lost 7 bases and the V segment lost 4 bases, leaving 13 bases of the junction unmatched. Per germline, CDR1 LGHDT and CDR2 YNNKEL (reference sequence). The DNA for the CDR3 is TGTGCCAGCAGCCCATCTCCGGGACTAGCGGGGAGAATGAATGAGCAGTTCTTC. It encodes CASSPSPGLAGRMNEQFF.

This clonotype was observed a few times. V and J are TRBV29-1 and TRBJ2-5, with TRBD1 as a possible D gene (6 bases). The germline V gene encodes CDR1 SQVTM and CDR2 ANQGSEA. V lost 5 bases, J lost 0 bases, and 7 bases lay in between. The CDR3 has 12 amino acids. The CDR3 region is CSVTGYQETQYF. CDR3 nucleotide sequence: TGCAGCGTTACAGGGTACCAAGAGACCCAGTACTTC.

This clonotype was found a few times. The rearrangement links TRBV7-9 to TRBJ1-2; maybe TRBD1 (5 bases). Trimming cost V 7 bases and J 4 bases, with 13 bases left between them. Germline lookup yields CDR1 SEHNR and CDR2 FQNEAQ (reference sequence). CDR3 length equals 13 residues. The CDR3 sequence: CASTSSGAYGYTF. DNA of the CDR3: TGTGCCAGCACCTCCTCCGGGGCCTATGGCTACACCTTC.

The table lists this clonotype with many counts. The gene calls are TRBV12-3 or TRBV12-4 and TRBJ2-3; D remains unclear. V lost 6 bases and J 6 bases, leaving 10 bases between the germline ends. The CDR3 has 12 amino acids. The CDR3 loop reads CASSPAIDTQYF. CDR3 bases: TGTGCCAGCAGCCCGGCAATTGATACGCAGTATTTT.

In this sample, this clonotype turned up a few times. The V gene is TRBV5-1, the J gene TRBJ2-1; either TRBD1 or TRBD2 may fit D (6 bases each). CDR3 length: 15 amino acids. Per the germline V gene, CDR1 is SGHRS and CDR2 is YFSETQ. V shed 6 bases and J shed 9 bases, with 22 bases lying between them. The CDR3, as DNA: TGCGCCAGCAATCTAGGGGGAGGCCAATACGGTGAGCAGTTCTTC. It translates to CASNLGGGQYGEQFF.

The chain has TRBV4-3 and TRBJ2-1; D not resolved. Germline V CDR1 and CDR2: LGHNA, YSLEER. This CDR3 contains 15 residues. Between the trimmed V and J ends, which lost 2 bases and 1 base, there was a span of 9 bases. CDR3 sequence: CASSQWSWSYNEQFF. As DNA, the CDR3 is TGCGCCAGCAGCCAATGGAGTTGGTCCTACAATGAGCAGTTCTTC.

Worth noting for this clonotype: One base away lies a much larger clone, so this may be a sequencing read error. CDR3 sequence reads: CASSQDKMLAGSFTDTQYF. CDR3 in DNA: TGTGCCAGCAGCCAAGATAAGATGCTAGCGGGGAGTTTCACAGATACGCAGTATTTT. This chain links TRBV14 with TRBJ2-3; TRBD2 matches 9 bases. Unmatched junction bases numbered 12, after V lost 0 bases and J lost 2 bases. CDR1 and CDR2 from the germline V gene are SGHDN and FVKESK. CDR3 length: 19 residues.

The V and J genes are TRBV4-1 and TRBJ1-5, with D hard to call. There are 14 residues in the CDR3. CDR1 and CDR2 from the germline V gene are MGHRA and YSYEKL. V was cut by 1 base and J by 3 bases, with 7 bases left in between. CDR3 protein: CASSQGDANQPQHF. DNA of the CDR3: TGCGCCAGCAGCCAAGGCGACGCCAATCAGCCCCAGCATTTT.

This clonotype was found many times. The rearrangement uses TRBV28 and TRBJ2-7; either TRBD1 or TRBD2 may fit D (6 bases each). V was cut by 1 base and J by 6 bases, with 22 bases left in between. This CDR3 is 17 amino acids long. Germline V gives CDR1 MDHEN, CDR2 SYDVKM. CDR3 in DNA: TGTGCCAGCAGTTTATTGGGGGGCAGGGCGAATTCTGGCGAGCAGTACTTC. Residues: CASSLLGGRANSGEQYF.

In its sample, this clonotype was seen many times. This chain joins TRBV10-3 and TRBJ2-5; D is possibly TRBD1 (6 bases). Trimming took 2 bases from V and 5 from J, leaving 9 bases between them. Germline CDR1 and CDR2: ENHRY and SYGVKD. The length of the CDR3 is 13 residues. The DNA of the CDR3 is TGTGCCATCAGTGAGACAGGGTGGGAGACCCAGTACTTC. Translating gives CAISETGWETQYF.

The chain carries TRBV6-1 and TRBJ2-7; 7 nucleotides line up with TRBD1. Germline V gene data show CDR1 as MNHNS and CDR2 as SASEGT. Trimming at V came to 1 base and at J to 0 bases, leaving 0 bases not matched to a gene. The CDR3 runs 14 residues. The CDR3 DNA reads TGTGCCAGCAGTGAAGACAGGGGCTCCTACGAGCAGTACTTC. This sequence encodes CASSEDRGSYEQYF.

This clonotype turned up a few times. The rearrangement uses TRBV4-3 and TRBJ2-5; D is unresolved. Trimming left V 0 bases short and J 2 bases short, with 10 bases between. Germline CDR1 LGHNA, CDR2 YSLEER. CDR3 length equals 15 residues. The CDR3 region is CASSQDRSIQETQYF. CDR3 DNA sequence: TGCGCCAGCAGCCAAGACAGGTCGATACAAGAGACCCAGTACTTC.

This clonotype was observed at least ten times. V and J are TRBV20-1 and TRBJ2-5; D may correspond to TRBD1 or TRBD2 (6 bases each). V shed 0 bases and J shed 4 bases, with 12 bases lying between them. There are 14 residues in the CDR3. Germline CDR1 DFQATT, CDR2 SNEGSKA (reference sequence). The CDR3 region is CSAREGGRAETQYF. CDR3 nucleotides: TGCAGTGCTAGAGAAGGGGGGCGAGCAGAGACCCAGTACTTC.

This clonotype showed up many times. This chain joins TRBV5-6 and TRBJ2-1; D remains unclear. Per germline, CDR1 SGHDT and CDR2 YYEEEE. V dropped 1 base and J dropped 8 bases, with 7 bases sitting between them. CDR3 length: 12 amino acids. CDR3 sequence: CASSLSFDEQFF. CDR3 nucleotide sequence: TGTGCCAGCAGCTTGTCTTTCGATGAGCAGTTCTTC.

This clonotype occurred many times. The chain combines TRBV10-3 with TRBJ2-6, with a weak D call TRBD1 (6 bases). The CDR3 spans 17 residues. Germline values: CDR1 ENHRY, CDR2 SYGVKD. Between the trimmed V and J ends, which lost 6 bases and 0 bases, there was a span of 15 bases. The CDR3 spells CAIRTGSESSGANVLTF. Written as DNA, the CDR3 is TGTGCCATCAGAACAGGGTCGGAGAGCTCTGGGGCCAACGTCCTGACTTTC.

This clonotype was counted many times. The chain uses TRBV7-9 and TRBJ2-1; TRBD2 matches 13 bases. CDR3 length: 15 amino acids. J was trimmed by 7 bases and V by 4 bases; bases with no gene match: 4. CDR1 is SEHNR and CDR2 is FQNEAQ in the germline V gene (reference sequence). The CDR3 nucleotides are TGTGCCAGCAGCTCACTAGCGGGAGGGGGGAATGAGCAGTTCTTC. This encodes CASSSLAGGGNEQFF.

This clonotype was detected many times. The rearrangement joins TRBV4-3 to TRBJ2-1, with a weak D call TRBD2 (7 bases). The CDR3 runs 16 residues. The germline gives CDR1 LGHNA, CDR2 YSLEER. V lost 1 base, J lost 0 bases, and 10 bases lay in between. CDR3 protein: CASSQVGGGSYNEQFF. For the CDR3, the DNA is TGCGCCAGCAGCCAAGTGGGAGGGGGCTCCTACAATGAGCAGTTCTTC.

Many counts were recorded for this clonotype. The CDR3 protein is CASSLRGGPGYTF. The CDR3 DNA follows: TGTGCCAGCAGCTTGCGCGGGGGGCCTGGCTACACCTTC. The V gene is TRBV7-9, the J gene TRBJ1-2, with a tentative D call TRBD1 (6 bases). Looked up from germline, CDR1 is SEHNR and CDR2 is FQNEAQ (reference sequence). V lost 3 bases to trimming and J lost 7 bases, with 12 bases between them. The CDR3 loop spans 13 amino acids.

This clonotype was detected many times. J is TRBJ2-5 and V is TRBV11-2; 10 bases match TRBD1. This CDR3 has 16 amino acids. Germline values: CDR1 SGHAT, CDR2 FQNNGV. Trimming at V came to 5 bases and at J to 1 base, leaving 7 bases not matched to a gene. This chain's CDR3 is CASSLRDRGIQETQYF. CDR3 DNA: TGTGCCAGCAGCCTACGGGACAGGGGAATCCAAGAGACCCAGTACTTC.

The sample holds a few counts of this clonotype. The rearrangement joins TRBV7-2 to TRBJ1-6; D gene uncertain. CDR1 and CDR2 (germline): SGHTA, FQGNSA. The CDR3 spans 15 residues. Trimming took off 4 bases at V and 0 bases at J, with 7 bases between the two ends. CDR3 sequence reads: CASSYVSSYNSPLHF. For the CDR3, the DNA is TGTGCCAGCAGCTACGTGAGCTCCTATAATTCACCCCTCCACTTT. The variable domain in full, completed from reference TRBV7-2 and TRBJ1-6, reads GAGVSQSPSNKVTEKGKDVELRCDPISGHTALYWYRQSLGQGLEFLIYFQGNSAPDKSGLPSDRFSAERTGGSVSTLTIQRTQQEDSAVYLCASSYVSSYNSPLHFGNGTRLTVT.

This clonotype was counted between two and nine times. The chain is built from TRBV7-9 and TRBJ1-4, with 7 bases identical to TRBD1. Germline CDR1 SEHNR, CDR2 FQNEAQ (reference sequence). The CDR3 sequence is 13 residues long. V trimming: 5 bases; J trimming: 6 bases; junction bases outside the gene matches: 3. This CDR3 reads CASSGGTDEKLFF. In nucleotides, the CDR3 is TGTGCCAGCAGCGGCGGGACAGATGAAAAACTGTTTTTT.

This clonotype has a handful of counts. The V call is TRBV11-2, the J call TRBJ2-7; D is ambiguous. Germline V gene data show CDR1 as SGHAT and CDR2 as FQNNGV. This CDR3 comprises 12 residues. The germline V and J ends were trimmed by 2 bases and 4 bases, with 6 bases remaining between them. The CDR3 sequence is CASSLTFYEQYF. CDR3 DNA: TGTGCCAGCAGCTTAACCTTTTACGAGCAGTACTTC.

The table lists this clonotype with a few counts. The V call is TRBV13, the J call TRBJ2-7, with D hard to call. V shed 2 bases and J shed 2 bases, with 10 bases lying between them. Germline CDR1 is PRHDT and CDR2 is FYEKMQ (reference sequence). CDR3 length: 14 residues. CDR3 residues: CASSLRTRTYEQYF. The CDR3 DNA follows: TGTGCCAGCAGCTTAAGAACCCGGACCTACGAGCAGTACTTC. Full variable domain (outside the CDR3, taken from reference TRBV13 and TRBJ2-7): AAGVIQSPRHLIKEKRETATLKCYPIPRHDTVYWYQQGPGQDPQFLISFYEKMQSDKGSIPDRFSAQQFSDYHSELNMSSLELGDSALYFCASSLRTRTYEQYFGPGTRLTVT.

The chain has TRBV7-2 and TRBJ2-1; 12 nucleotides align to TRBD2. Germline V gene sequence: CDR1 SGHTA, CDR2 FQGNSA. J lost 5 bases, V lost 4 bases, and 6 bases had no gene match. CDR3 length equals 16 residues. CDR3 amino acids: CASSSLTSGRNNEQFF. CDR3 DNA: TGTGCCAGCAGCTCATTGACTAGCGGGAGAAACAATGAGCAGTTCTTC.

Many counts were recorded for this clonotype. The chain employs TRBV28 and TRBJ2-7; possibly TRBD1 for D (8 bases). CDR1 and CDR2 from the germline V gene are MDHEN and SYDVKM. CDR3 length: 17 residues. V was trimmed by 3 bases and J by 1 base, leaving 19 bases between them. In nucleotides, the CDR3 is TGTGCCAGCAGTTTCCTCTTACAGGGGGGAGGGTCCTACGAGCAGTACTTC. This encodes CASSFLLQGGGSYEQYF.